This T cell receptor (beta chain) was recovered during a study of blood T cell repertoires in COVID-19. This clone was recorded a few times. The method was immunoSEQ multiplex PCR; TCRdb's version includes in-frame clones alone and lacks a portion of them. This sample has more than 100,000 clones, with 84% found just once. Germline values: CDR1 MDHEN, CDR2 SYDVKM. The CDR3 is 15 amino acids. Trimming at V came to 5 bases and at J to 5 bases, leaving 8 bases not matched to a gene. The V call is TRBV28, the J call TRBJ1-5; 8 bases fit TRBD1. The sequenced sample was PBMCs or T cells enriched from blood (not recorded which). The source of this sequence is a woman aged 25 to 45 who had recovered from COVID-19. The CDR3 spells CASSRRGQGHQPQHF. CDR3 in DNA: TGTGCCAGCAGTCGCCGCGGACAGGGTCATCAGCCCCAGCATTTT.